This TCR beta chain is from a study of blood T cell repertoires in COVID-19. Assay: immunoSEQ multiplex PCR; the TCRdb copy retains only in-frame clones and omits some. The top ten clones hold about 1.2% of a sample with 350,000 to 450,000 clones, roughly 90% of them seen once. Losses at the gene ends were 6 bases for V and 4 bases for J; bases not matched to a gene: 11. The CDR3 is 15 residues long. Germline CDR1 is MNHEY and CDR2 is SMNVEV (reference sequence). The sequenced material came from peripheral blood. This TCR derives from a man aged 35 to 55 with acute or convalescent COVID-19. The J gene is TRBJ1-1, the V gene TRBV27, with 7 bases fitting TRBD1. CDR3: CASRKRQGRTTEAFF. CDR3 nucleotides: TGTGCCAGCAGGAAAAGACAGGGTAGGACCACTGAAGCTTTCTTT.